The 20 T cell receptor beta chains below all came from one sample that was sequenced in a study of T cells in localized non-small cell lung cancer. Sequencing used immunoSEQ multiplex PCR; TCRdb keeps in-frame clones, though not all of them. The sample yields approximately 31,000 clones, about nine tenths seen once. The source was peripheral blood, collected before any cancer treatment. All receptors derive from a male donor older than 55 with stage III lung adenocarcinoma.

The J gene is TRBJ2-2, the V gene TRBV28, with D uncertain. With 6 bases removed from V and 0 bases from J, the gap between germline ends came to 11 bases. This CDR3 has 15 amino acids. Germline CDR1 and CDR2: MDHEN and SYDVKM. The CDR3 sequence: CASRLDGSNTGELFF. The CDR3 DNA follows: TGTGCCAGCAGACTGGACGGTTCGAACACCGGGGAGCTGTTTTTT.

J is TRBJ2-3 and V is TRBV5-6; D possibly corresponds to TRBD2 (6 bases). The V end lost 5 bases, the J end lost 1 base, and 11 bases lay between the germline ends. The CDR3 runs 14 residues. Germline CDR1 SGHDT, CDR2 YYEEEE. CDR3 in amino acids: CASSIGGRTDTQYF. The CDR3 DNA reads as TGTGCCAGCAGTATCGGGGGTCGCACAGATACGCAGTATTTT.

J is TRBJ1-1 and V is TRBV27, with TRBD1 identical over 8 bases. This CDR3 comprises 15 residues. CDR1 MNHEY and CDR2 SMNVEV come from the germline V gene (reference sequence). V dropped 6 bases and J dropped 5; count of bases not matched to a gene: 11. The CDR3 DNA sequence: TGTGCCAGCAGGGCTCAGACAGGGGTAGAGACTGAAGCTTTCTTT. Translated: CASRAQTGVETEAFF.

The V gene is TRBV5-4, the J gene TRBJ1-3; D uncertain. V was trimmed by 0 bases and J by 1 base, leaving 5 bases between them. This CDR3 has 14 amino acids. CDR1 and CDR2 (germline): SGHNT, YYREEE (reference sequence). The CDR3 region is CASSLARSGNTIYF. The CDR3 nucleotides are TGTGCCAGCAGCTTGGCCAGATCTGGAAACACCATATATTTT.

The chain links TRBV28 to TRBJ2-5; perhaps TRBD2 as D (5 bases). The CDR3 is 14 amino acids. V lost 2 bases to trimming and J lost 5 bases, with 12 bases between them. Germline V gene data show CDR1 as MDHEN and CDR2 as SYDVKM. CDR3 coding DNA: TGTGCCAGCAGTTTAAGTGGGAGTCACGAGACCCAGTACTTC. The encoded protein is CASSLSGSHETQYF.

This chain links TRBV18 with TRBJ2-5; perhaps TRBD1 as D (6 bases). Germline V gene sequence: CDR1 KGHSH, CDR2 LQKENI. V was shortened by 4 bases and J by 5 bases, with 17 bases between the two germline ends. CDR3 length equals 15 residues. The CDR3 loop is CASSRGQLVGETQYF. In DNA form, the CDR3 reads TGTGCCAGCTCACGAGGACAGCTAGTCGGGGAGACCCAGTACTTC.

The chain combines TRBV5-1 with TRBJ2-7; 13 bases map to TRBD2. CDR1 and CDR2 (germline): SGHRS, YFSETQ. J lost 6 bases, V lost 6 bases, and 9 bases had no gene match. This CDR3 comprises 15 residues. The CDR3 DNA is TGCGCCAGCACTGCTACTGGACTAGCGGGAGCCGAGCAGTACTTC. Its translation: CASTATGLAGAEQYF.

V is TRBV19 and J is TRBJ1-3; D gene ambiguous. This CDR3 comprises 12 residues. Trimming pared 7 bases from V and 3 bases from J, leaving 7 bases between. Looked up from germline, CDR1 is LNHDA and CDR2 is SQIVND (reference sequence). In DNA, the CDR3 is TGTGCCAGTAAGCAGTATGGAAACACCATATATTTT. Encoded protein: CASKQYGNTIYF. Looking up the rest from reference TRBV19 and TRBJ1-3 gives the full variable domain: DGGITQSPKYLFRKEGQNVTLSCEQNLNHDAMYWYRQDPGQGLRLIYYSQIVNDFQKGDIAEGYSVSREKKESFPLTVTSAQKNPTAFYLCASKQYGNTIYFGEGSWLTVV.

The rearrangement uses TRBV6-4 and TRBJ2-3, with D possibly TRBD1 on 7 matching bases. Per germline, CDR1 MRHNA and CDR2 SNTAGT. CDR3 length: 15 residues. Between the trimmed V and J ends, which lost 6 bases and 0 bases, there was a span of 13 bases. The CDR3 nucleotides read TGTGCCAGCAGACTCGCGGGACAGAGCACAGATACGCAGTATTTT. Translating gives CASRLAGQSTDTQYF.

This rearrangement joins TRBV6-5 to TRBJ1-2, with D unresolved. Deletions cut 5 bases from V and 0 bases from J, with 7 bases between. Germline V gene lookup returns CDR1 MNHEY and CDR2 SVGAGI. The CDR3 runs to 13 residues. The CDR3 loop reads CASSRTANYGYTF. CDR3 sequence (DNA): TGTGCCAGCAGTAGGACGGCTAACTATGGCTACACCTTC.

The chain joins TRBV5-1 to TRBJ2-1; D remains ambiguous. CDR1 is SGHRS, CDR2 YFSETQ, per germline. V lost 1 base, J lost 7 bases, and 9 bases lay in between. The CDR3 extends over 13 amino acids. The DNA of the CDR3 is TGCGCCAGCAGCTTGAGGGCCCGAAATGAGCAGTTCTTC. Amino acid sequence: CASSLRARNEQFF.

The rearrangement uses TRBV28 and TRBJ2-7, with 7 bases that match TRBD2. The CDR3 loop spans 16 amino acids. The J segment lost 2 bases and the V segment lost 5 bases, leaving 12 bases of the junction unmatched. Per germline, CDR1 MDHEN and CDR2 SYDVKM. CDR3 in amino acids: CASSPQIAGVPYEQYF. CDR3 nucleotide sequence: TGTGCCAGCAGTCCTCAAATAGCGGGCGTCCCCTACGAGCAGTACTTC.

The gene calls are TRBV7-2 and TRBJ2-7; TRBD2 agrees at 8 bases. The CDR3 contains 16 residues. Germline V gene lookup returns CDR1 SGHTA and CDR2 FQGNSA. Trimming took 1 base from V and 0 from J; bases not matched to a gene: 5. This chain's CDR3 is CASSLVVAGGSYEQYF. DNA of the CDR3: TGTGCCAGCAGCTTAGTAGTTGCGGGGGGCTCCTACGAGCAGTACTTC.

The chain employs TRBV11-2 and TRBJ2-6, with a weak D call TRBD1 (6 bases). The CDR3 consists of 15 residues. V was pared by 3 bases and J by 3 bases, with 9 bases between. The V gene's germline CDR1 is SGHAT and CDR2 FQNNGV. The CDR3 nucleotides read TGTGCCAGCAGCTTTATCAGGGGTGGGGCCAACGTCCTGACTTTC. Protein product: CASSFIRGGANVLTF.

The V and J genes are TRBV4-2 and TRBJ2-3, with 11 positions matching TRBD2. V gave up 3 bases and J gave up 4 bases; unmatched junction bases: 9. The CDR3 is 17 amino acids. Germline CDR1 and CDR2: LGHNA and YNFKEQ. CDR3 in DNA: TGTGCCAGCAGCCAGAGTTTTAGCGGGGGGGCGGCAGATACGCAGTATTTT. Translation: CASSQSFSGGAADTQYF.

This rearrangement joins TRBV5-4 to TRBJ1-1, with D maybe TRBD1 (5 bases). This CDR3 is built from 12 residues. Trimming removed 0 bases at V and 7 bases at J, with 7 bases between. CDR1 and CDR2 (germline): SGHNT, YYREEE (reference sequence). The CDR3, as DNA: TGTGCCAGCAGCTTGGAGGGGTATGAAGCTTTCTTT. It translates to CASSLEGYEAFF.

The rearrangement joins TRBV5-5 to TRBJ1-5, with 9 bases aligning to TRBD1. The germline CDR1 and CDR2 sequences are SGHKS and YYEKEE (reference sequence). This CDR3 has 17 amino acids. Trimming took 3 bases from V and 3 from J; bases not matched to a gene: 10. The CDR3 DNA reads TGTGCCAGCAGCTCCATCTTCGGGACAGGGAACAATCAGCCCCAGCATTTT. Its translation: CASSSIFGTGNNQPQHF.

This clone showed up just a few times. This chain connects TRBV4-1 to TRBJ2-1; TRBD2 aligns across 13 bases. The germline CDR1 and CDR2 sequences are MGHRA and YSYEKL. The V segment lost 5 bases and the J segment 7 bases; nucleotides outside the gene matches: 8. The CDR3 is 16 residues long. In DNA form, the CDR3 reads TGCGCCAGCAGCACCCGGACTAGCGGGAGATTTAATGAGCAGTTCTTC. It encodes CASSTRTSGRFNEQFF.

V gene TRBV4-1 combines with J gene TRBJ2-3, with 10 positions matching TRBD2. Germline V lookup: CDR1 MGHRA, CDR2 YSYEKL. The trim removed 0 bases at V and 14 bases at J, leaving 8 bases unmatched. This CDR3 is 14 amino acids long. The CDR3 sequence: CASSQDQAGGPAYF. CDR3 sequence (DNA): TGCGCCAGCAGCCAAGATCAAGCGGGAGGGCCTGCGTATTTT.

The CDR3 here is CASSSGTGGGYTF. The DNA of the CDR3 is TGTGCCAGCAGTTCCGGGACAGGGGGTGGCTACACCTTC. The rearrangement uses TRBV9 and TRBJ1-2; 11 bases are shared with TRBD1. The CDR3 has 13 residues. Germline V gene data show CDR1 as SGDLS and CDR2 as YYNGEE. V lost 5 bases, J lost 7 bases, and 4 bases stayed unmatched.